The clone carrying this T cell receptor (beta chain) was seen many times. Its matching antigen is unknown. TCRdb reanalysed the 5' RACE reads using MiXCR and keeps one entry per CDR3 protein. The sample has roughly 350,000 distinct CDR3 sequences; approximately 13% are singletons. This sample was taken from a study of identical twins. Whole-study findings and limits: Among beta out-of-frame sequences, excess sharing between twins appeared weaker. Interpretation of the results relied on cross-sectional statistical analysis and not on following the same donors.

This CDR3 region has 14 residues. V was clipped by 3 bases and J by 2 bases, with 8 bases between them. These data also featured in a second study, about yellow fever vaccine responses in identical twins.

The receptor was derived from a woman aged 18-29 years in good health. Specimen: CD8+ T cells sorted from blood. The V gene is TRBV12-3 or TRBV12-4, the J gene TRBJ2-1, with D possibly matching TRBD2 (5 bases). The CDR3 region has the DNA TGTGCCAGCAGTTTGGATAGCGCCTACAATGAGCAGTTCTTC. Amino acid sequence: CASSLDSAYNEQFF.